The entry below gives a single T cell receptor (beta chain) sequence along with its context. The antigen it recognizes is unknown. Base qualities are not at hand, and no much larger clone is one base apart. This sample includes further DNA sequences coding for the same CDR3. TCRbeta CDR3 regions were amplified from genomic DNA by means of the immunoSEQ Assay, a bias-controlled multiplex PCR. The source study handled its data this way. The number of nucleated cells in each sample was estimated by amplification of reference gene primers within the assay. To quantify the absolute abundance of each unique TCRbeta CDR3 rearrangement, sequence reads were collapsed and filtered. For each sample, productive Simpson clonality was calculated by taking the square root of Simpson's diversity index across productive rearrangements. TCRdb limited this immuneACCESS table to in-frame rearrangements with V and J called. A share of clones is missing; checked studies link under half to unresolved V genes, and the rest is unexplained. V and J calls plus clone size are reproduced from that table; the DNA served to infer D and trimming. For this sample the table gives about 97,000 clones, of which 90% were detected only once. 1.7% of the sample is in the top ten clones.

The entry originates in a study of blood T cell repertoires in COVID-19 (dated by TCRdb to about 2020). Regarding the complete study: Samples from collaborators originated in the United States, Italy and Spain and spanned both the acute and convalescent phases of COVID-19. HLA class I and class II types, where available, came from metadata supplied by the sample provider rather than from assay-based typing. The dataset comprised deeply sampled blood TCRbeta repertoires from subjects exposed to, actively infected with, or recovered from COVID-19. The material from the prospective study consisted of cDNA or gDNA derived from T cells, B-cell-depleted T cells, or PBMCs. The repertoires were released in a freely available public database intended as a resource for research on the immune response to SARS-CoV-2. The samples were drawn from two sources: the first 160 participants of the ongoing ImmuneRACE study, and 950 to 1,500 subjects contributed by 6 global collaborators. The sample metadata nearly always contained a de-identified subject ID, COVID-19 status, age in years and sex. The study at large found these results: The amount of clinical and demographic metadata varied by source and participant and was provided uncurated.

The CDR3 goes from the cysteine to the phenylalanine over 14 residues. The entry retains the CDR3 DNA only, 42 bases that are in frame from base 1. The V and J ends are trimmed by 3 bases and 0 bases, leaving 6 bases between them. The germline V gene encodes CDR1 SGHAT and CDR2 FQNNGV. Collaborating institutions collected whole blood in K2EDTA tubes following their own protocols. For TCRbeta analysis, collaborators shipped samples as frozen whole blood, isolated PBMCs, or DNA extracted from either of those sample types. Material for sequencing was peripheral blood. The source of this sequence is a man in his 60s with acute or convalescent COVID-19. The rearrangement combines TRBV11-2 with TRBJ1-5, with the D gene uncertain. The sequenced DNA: TGTGCCAGCAGCTTGGCAGATAGCAATCAGCCCCAGCATTTT. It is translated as CASSLADSNQPQHF.